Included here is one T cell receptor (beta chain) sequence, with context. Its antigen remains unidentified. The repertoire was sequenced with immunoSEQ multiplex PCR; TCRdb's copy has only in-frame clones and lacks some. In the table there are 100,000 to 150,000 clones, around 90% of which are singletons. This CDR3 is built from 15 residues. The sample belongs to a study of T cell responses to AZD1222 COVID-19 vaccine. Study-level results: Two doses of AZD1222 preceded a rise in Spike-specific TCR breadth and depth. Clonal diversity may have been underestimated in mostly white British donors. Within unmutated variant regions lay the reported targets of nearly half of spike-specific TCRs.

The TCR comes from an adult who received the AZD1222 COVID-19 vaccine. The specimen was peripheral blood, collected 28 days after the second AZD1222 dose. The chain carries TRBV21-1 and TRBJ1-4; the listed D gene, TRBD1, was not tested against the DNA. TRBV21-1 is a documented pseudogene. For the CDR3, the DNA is TGTGCCAGCAGCAATGGGCAGGGCCTTAATGAAAAACTGTTTTTT. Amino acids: CASSNGQGLNEKLFF.